The 28 T cell receptor beta chains below were found in one sample sequenced in a study of T cell responses to AZD1222 COVID-19 vaccine. Using immunoSEQ multiplex PCR, the repertoire was profiled, and TCRdb retains in-frame clones only, with some absent. This repertoire shows around 200,000 clones, approximately 95% found once; its top ten account for about 1%. The sequences come from peripheral blood, collected 28 days after the second dose of the MenACWY control vaccine. Receptors were obtained from an adult who received the MenACWY meningococcal vaccine as a control.

The rearrangement links TRBV5-6 to TRBJ1-4, with TRBD1 matching 8 bases. The CDR3 is 15 amino acids. Germline lookup yields CDR1 SGHDT and CDR2 YYEEEE. The J segment lost 5 bases and the V segment lost 2 bases, leaving 5 bases of the junction unmatched. The CDR3 nucleotides are TGTGCCAGCAGCTTCTCGGACAGGGTCAATGAAAAACTGTTTTTT. Its protein product is CASSFSDRVNEKLFF.

The chain joins TRBV7-2 to TRBJ1-1, with D possibly being TRBD1 (5 bases). Germline CDR1 SGHTA, CDR2 FQGNSA. Trimming stripped 7 bases from V and 0 bases from J, with 15 bases between. The CDR3 sequence is 15 residues long. The CDR3 reads CASTRRGGLNTEAFF. CDR3 coding DNA: TGTGCCAGCACCCGGCGGGGGGGGTTGAACACTGAAGCTTTCTTT.

The chain employs TRBV7-3 and TRBJ2-5; D is possibly TRBD1 or TRBD2 (5 bases each). Germline CDR1 reads SGHTA; CDR2 reads FQGTGA. Trimming took 5 bases from V and 4 from J, leaving 11 bases between them. CDR3 length equals 13 residues. As DNA, the CDR3 is TGTGCCAGCAGCATGGGACCTCGAGAGACCCAGTACTTC. It codes for CASSMGPRETQYF.

This clone has more than one count but fewer than ten. V is TRBV2 and J is TRBJ1-1; D uncertain. Trimming removed 2 bases at V and 1 base at J, with 8 bases between. Germline assignment: CDR1 SNHLY and CDR2 FYNNEI. CDR3 length equals 14 residues. CDR3 sequence: CASSEWAENTEAFF. The CDR3 region has the DNA TGTGCCAGCAGTGAATGGGCAGAGAACACTGAAGCTTTCTTT. The full variable domain, completed using reference TRBV2 and TRBJ1-1, is EPEVTQTPSHQVTQMGQEVILRCVPISNHLYFYWYRQILGQKVEFLVSFYNNEISEKSEIFDDQFSVERPDGSNFTLKIRSTKLEDSAMYFCASSEWAENTEAFFGQGTRLTVV.

This chain uses TRBV7-8 with TRBJ2-1; 10 positions match TRBD2. The J segment lost 10 bases and the V segment lost 2 bases, leaving 5 bases of the junction unmatched. Looked up from germline, CDR1 is SGHVS and CDR2 is FQNEAQ. The CDR3 consists of 14 residues. CDR3 loop: CASSLLAGGWEQFF. CDR3 coding DNA: TGTGCCAGCAGCTTATTAGCGGGGGGCTGGGAGCAGTTCTTC. Full variable domain (outside the CDR3, taken from reference TRBV7-8 and TRBJ2-1): GAGVSQSPRYKVAKRGQDVALRCDPISGHVSLFWYQQALGQGPEFLTYFQNEAQLDKSGLPSDRFFAERPEGSVSTLKIQRTQQEDSAVYLCASSLLAGGWEQFFGPGTRLTVL.

The rearrangement links TRBV15 to TRBJ1-2, with TRBD1 matching over 8 bases. The CDR3 extends over 16 amino acids. Germline values: CDR1 LNHNV, CDR2 YYDKDF (reference sequence). Trimming removed 1 base from V and 5 bases from J; junction bases left unmatched: 9. The CDR3 loop is CATSRAAGGSNYGYTF. The CDR3 nucleotides are TGTGCCACCAGCAGAGCGGCAGGGGGCAGTAATTATGGCTACACCTTC.

The CDR3 sequence is CASSSDFGEQYF. The CDR3 bases are TGTGCCAGCAGCTCAGACTTTGGAGAGCAGTACTTC. This chain uses TRBV7-9 with TRBJ2-7, with D unresolved. The length of the CDR3 is 12 residues. The V end lost 4 bases, the J end lost 7 bases, and 11 bases lay between the germline ends. Looked up from germline, CDR1 is SEHNR and CDR2 is FQNEAQ (reference sequence).

The chain uses TRBV18 and TRBJ1-1, with D tentatively TRBD1 (5 bases). The CDR3 contains 15 residues. V was cut by 2 bases and J by 0 bases, with 10 bases left in between. Germline V lookup: CDR1 KGHSH, CDR2 LQKENI. CDR3: CASSPTPRVNTEAFF. The DNA of the CDR3 is TGTGCCAGCTCACCAACACCCAGGGTGAACACTGAAGCTTTCTTT.

This clone appeared a single time. The rearrangement links TRBV19 to TRBJ2-5; 7 nucleotides align to TRBD1. The CDR3 is 13 residues long. Trimming cost V 5 bases and J 6 bases; bases outside gene matches: 6. CDR1 LNHDA and CDR2 SQIVND come from the germline V gene (reference sequence). CDR3 DNA: TGTGCCAGTAGTCTGGACAGGCGGCAGACCCAGTACTTC. The encoded protein is CASSLDRRQTQYF.

The V call is TRBV7-9, the J call TRBJ1-2, with 9 bases that match TRBD1. CDR1 and CDR2 from the germline V gene are SEHNR and FQNEAQ (reference sequence). V shed 5 bases and J 6 bases; nucleotides not matched to a gene: 4. CDR3 length: 13 amino acids. The CDR3 reads CASSRDRVDGYTF. In nucleotides, the CDR3 is TGTGCCAGCAGCCGGGACAGGGTGGATGGCTACACCTTC. The variable domain in full, completed from reference TRBV7-9 and TRBJ1-2, reads DTGVSQNPRHKITKRGQNVTFRCDPISEHNRLYWYRQTLGQGPEFLTYFQNEAQLEKSRLLSDRFSAERPKGSFSTLEIQRTEQGDSAMYLCASSRDRVDGYTFGSGTRLTVV.

V gene TRBV5-5 combines with J gene TRBJ1-5, with no clear D. Germline values: CDR1 SGHKS, CDR2 YYEKEE (reference sequence). The CDR3 has 13 residues. Trimming removed 3 bases at V and 6 bases at J, with 10 bases between. CDR3 amino acids: CASSSSPVQPQHF. The CDR3 bases are TGTGCCAGCAGCTCAAGCCCGGTTCAGCCCCAGCATTTT.

This clone was counted a single time. The chain has TRBV28 and TRBJ1-2, with a possible D match to TRBD1 (5 bases). The germline V gene encodes CDR1 MDHEN and CDR2 SYDVKM. V gave up 3 bases and J gave up 4 bases, with 12 bases separating them. This CDR3 is built from 14 residues. CDR3 sequence: CASSFRTGLYGYTF. The CDR3 coding sequence is TGTGCCAGCAGTTTCAGGACGGGACTCTATGGCTACACCTTC.

The chain recombines TRBV7-8 with TRBJ2-7; D is unresolved. The V end was cut by 5 bases, the J end by 3 bases, with 11 bases between. This CDR3 is built from 13 residues. Germline V CDR1 and CDR2: SGHVS, FQNEAQ. The CDR3 region has the DNA TGTGCCAGCAGCCAAGATACCCTCTACGAGCAGTACTTC. It yields the protein CASSQDTLYEQYF.

This chain links TRBV5-1 with TRBJ1-6; the match to TRBD1 covers 12 bases. V lost 4 bases and J lost 7; bases outside the gene matches: 9. The CDR3 covers 17 residues. Per the germline V gene, CDR1 is SGHRS and CDR2 is YFSETQ. CDR3 in amino acids: CASSPGTGGASNSPLHF. In DNA, the CDR3 is TGCGCCAGCAGCCCCGGGACAGGGGGCGCGTCCAATTCACCCCTCCACTTT. The variable domain in full, completed from reference TRBV5-1 and TRBJ1-6, reads KAGVTQTPRYLIKTRGQQVTLSCSPISGHRSVSWYQQTPGQGLQFLFEYFSETQRNKGNFPGRFSGRQFSNSRSEMNVSTLELGDSALYLCASSPGTGGASNSPLHFGNGTRLTVT.

The V and J genes are TRBV6-5 and TRBJ1-1, with TRBD1 matching 7 bases. The CDR3 length is 12 residues. Germline CDR1 is MNHEY and CDR2 is SVGAGI. The trim removed 10 bases at V and 7 bases at J, leaving 9 bases unmatched. This CDR3 is CAITGDLFEAFF. Written as DNA, the CDR3 is TGTGCCATCACAGGGGACCTCTTTGAAGCTTTCTTT.

The chain couples TRBV10-3 to TRBJ1-2; a weak D match, TRBD1 (6 bases). CDR3 length equals 11 residues. Germline values: CDR1 ENHRY, CDR2 SYGVKD. The germline V and J ends were trimmed by 6 bases and 7 bases, with 9 bases remaining between them. The CDR3 bases are TGTGCCATCAGACAGGGTGCTGGCTACACCTTC. It is translated as CAIRQGAGYTF.

The chain has TRBV2 and TRBJ1-4; 7 nucleotides line up with TRBD1. V shed 6 bases, J shed 6 bases, and the junction held 7 bases outside the gene matches. Germline-derived CDR1 and CDR2 are SNHLY and FYNNEI. This CDR3 spans 14 amino acids. The CDR3 coding sequence is TGTGCCAGCAGCGAGGACAGGTGGTATGAAAAACTGTTTTTT. This translates into CASSEDRWYEKLFF. The entire variable domain, with the rest obtained from reference TRBV2 and TRBJ1-4, is as follows: EPEVTQTPSHQVTQMGQEVILRCVPISNHLYFYWYRQILGQKVEFLVSFYNNEISEKSEIFDDQFSVERPDGSNFTLKIRSTKLEDSAMYFCASSEDRWYEKLFFGSGTQLSVL.

V and J are TRBV7-2 and TRBJ1-2; TRBD1 matches at 8 bases. Trimming took 5 bases from V and 8 from J; bases not matched to a gene: 10. This CDR3 spans 14 amino acids. Germline CDR1 and CDR2: SGHTA and FQGNSA. This CDR3 reads CASSPRTGTSGYTF. The CDR3 coding sequence is TGTGCCAGCAGCCCCCGGACAGGGACCTCCGGCTACACCTTC.

This chain connects TRBV7-2 to TRBJ1-3; D not resolved. CDR3 length: 13 residues. Trimming shortened V by 4 bases and J by 4 bases, and 8 bases separated the two germline ends. Germline V gene lookup returns CDR1 SGHTA and CDR2 FQGNSA. Written as DNA, the CDR3 is TGTGCCAGCAGCTCGAATGTAGGAAACACCATATATTTT. This gives the protein CASSSNVGNTIYF.

CDR3 DNA sequence: TGTGCCAGCTCACCACCGTCCACAGCAATGAACACTGAAGCTTTCTTT. Protein product: CASSPPSTAMNTEAFF. The chain employs TRBV18 and TRBJ1-1; no clear D gene. V lost 0 bases and J 0 bases, leaving 11 bases between the germline ends. Per the germline V gene, CDR1 is KGHSH and CDR2 is LQKENI. The CDR3 is 16 residues long.

This sequence joins TRBV12-3 or TRBV12-4 and TRBJ1-2, with D uncertain. Trimming removed 5 bases at V and 1 base at J, with 8 bases between. The CDR3 contains 13 residues. CDR3 sequence: CASSIQINYGYTF. CDR3 sequence (DNA): TGTGCCAGCAGTATACAGATTAACTATGGCTACACCTTC.

This CDR3 reads CASSLTGFAEAFF. In DNA, the CDR3 is TGTGCCAGCAGTCTCACAGGGTTCGCTGAAGCTTTCTTT. V gene TRBV28 combines with J gene TRBJ1-1; D might be TRBD1 (6 bases). Trimming took 5 bases from V and 6 from J, leaving 13 bases between them. Per the germline V gene, CDR1 is MDHEN and CDR2 is SYDVKM. CDR3 length: 13 residues. The full variable domain, in which reference TRBV28 and TRBJ1-1 provide the parts outside the CDR3, is DVKVTQSSRYLVKRTGEKVFLECVQDMDHENMFWYRQDPGLGLRLIYFSYDVKMKEKGDIPEGYSVSREKKERFSLILESASTNQTSMYLCASSLTGFAEAFFGQGTRLTVV.

This chain links TRBV6-4 with TRBJ1-4; 10 bases fit TRBD1. The germline CDR1 and CDR2 sequences are MRHNA and SNTAGT. The CDR3 is 15 residues long. V gave up 0 bases and J gave up 10 bases; unmatched junction bases: 5. CDR3 sequence: CASSDSTRDRGKLFF. CDR3 coding DNA: TGTGCCAGCAGTGACTCGACGCGGGACAGGGGAAAACTGTTTTTT.

The V gene is TRBV28, the J gene TRBJ1-2; TRBD1 agrees at 9 bases. The CDR3 is 16 residues long. V gave up 6 bases and J gave up 0 bases; unmatched junction bases: 8. Per the germline V gene, CDR1 is MDHEN and CDR2 is SYDVKM. CDR3 DNA: TGTGCCAGCAGGATGATACAGGGGGCGGCTAACTATGGCTACACCTTC. Translation gives CASRMIQGAANYGYTF.

The chain joins TRBV19 to TRBJ1-5, with unresolved D. Deletions cut 3 bases from V and 4 bases from J, with 7 bases between. This CDR3 is 13 amino acids long. Germline V gene sequence: CDR1 LNHDA, CDR2 SQIVND (reference sequence). The CDR3 DNA is TGTGCCAGTAGTATCGCCGGAAATCAGCCCCAGCATTTT. Translated, it gives CASSIAGNQPQHF. Combining the CDR3 with reference TRBV19 and TRBJ1-5 gives the whole variable domain DGGITQSPKYLFRKEGQNVTLSCEQNLNHDAMYWYRQDPGQGLRLIYYSQIVNDFQKGDIAEGYSVSREKKESFPLTVTSAQKNPTAFYLCASSIAGNQPQHFGDGTRLSIL.

This chain links TRBV7-9 with TRBJ1-1; no reliable D call. CDR3 length: 13 residues. The V end was cut by 3 bases, the J end by 1 base, with 6 bases between. Germline CDR1 SEHNR, CDR2 FQNEAQ (reference sequence). Here the CDR3 DNA reads TGTGCCAGCAGCTTTCCGGGGAACACTGAAGCTTTCTTT. This sequence encodes CASSFPGNTEAFF.

The chain employs TRBV4-1 and TRBJ2-5; 9 positions agree with TRBD2. Germline-derived CDR1 and CDR2 are MGHRA and YSYEKL. The CDR3 consists of 16 residues. V lost 0 bases to trimming and J lost 2 bases; unmatched junction nucleotides: 4. The CDR3 loop reads CASSQDSLAGQETQYF. The DNA for the CDR3 is TGCGCCAGCAGCCAAGATAGCCTAGCGGGGCAAGAGACCCAGTACTTC.

The genes are TRBV7-2 and TRBJ2-2, with no clear D. The CDR3 is made up of 16 amino acids. Germline CDR1 SGHTA, CDR2 FQGNSA. The ends were cut back, 2 bases at V and 4 bases at J, with 14 bases in the middle. DNA of the CDR3: TGTGCCAGCAGCTTAAGCACGGTGGCCCCCACCGGGGAGCTGTTTTTT. As protein: CASSLSTVAPTGELFF.